Listed below are T cell receptor beta chains from one sample, sequenced in a study of T cell responses to AZD1222 COVID-19 vaccine. TCRdb's table, derived via immunoSEQ multiplex PCR, lists solely in-frame clones and lacks some. The sample yields approximately 94,000 clones, roughly 91% seen once. Sequenced material: peripheral blood, taken on day 0 of AZD1222 vaccination. These receptors were taken from an adult in good health. The CDR3 runs from the conserved cysteine through the conserved F or W. The D gene is left open where the match is weak. The listing skips clone size in some rows; elsewhere it reads once, few, many or a size class.

j_call v_call d_call cdr3_length clone_size cdr3_aa cdr3_nt
TRBJ2-7 TRBV7-2 TRBD2 17 NA CASSFQIASGRTYEQYF TGTGCCAGCAGCTTCCAGATAGCAAGCGGGAGGACCTACGAGCAGTACTTC
TRBJ2-3 TRBV20-1 NA 11 NA CSATAPDTQYF TGCAGTGCTACTGCCCCTGATACGCAGTATTTT
TRBJ1-2 TRBV2 TRBD1 13 NA CASSDRGEYGYTF TGTGCCAGCAGTGACAGGGGGGAATATGGCTACACCTTC
TRBJ1-2 TRBV28 NA 14 NA CASSSADRNYGYTF TGTGCCAGCAGTTCCGCAGACAGAAACTATGGCTACACCTTC
TRBJ2-7 TRBV3-1/TRBV3-2 NA 16 NA CASSHRTGLREGVQYF TGTGCCAGCAGCCACCGGACAGGACTGCGGGAAGGTGTGCAGTACTTC
TRBJ1-2 TRBV30 NA 13 NA CAWSVIRFYGYTF TGTGCCTGGAGTGTAATCCGGTTCTATGGCTACACCTTC
TRBJ2-7 TRBV7-9 TRBD2 14 NA CASSLERGSYEQYF TGTGCCAGCAGCTTAGAGCGGGGGTCCTACGAGCAGTACTTC
TRBJ2-1 TRBV5-4 NA 13 NA CASSLRSGNEQFF TGTGCCAGCAGCTTACGTTCGGGGAATGAGCAGTTCTTC
TRBJ1-6 TRBV3-1/TRBV3-2 NA 17 NA CASSQEQAADYNSPLHF TGTGCCAGCAGCCAAGAACAAGCGGCCGACTATAATTCACCCCTCCACTTT
TRBJ2-1 TRBV4-1 TRBD2 15 NA CASRKGLAGDNEQFF TGCGCCAGCAGGAAGGGACTAGCGGGAGACAATGAGCAGTTCTTC
TRBJ1-1 TRBV7-9 NA 14 once CASSLVEGNTEAFF TGTGCCAGCAGCTTAGTCGAGGGGAACACTGAAGCTTTCTTT
TRBJ2-7 TRBV28 TRBD2 14 NA CASRPSGRAYEQYF TGTGCCAGCAGGCCTAGCGGGAGGGCCTACGAGCAGTACTTC
TRBJ1-1 TRBV18 NA 15 NA CASSPVEEPNTEAFF TGTGCCAGCTCACCGGTAGAGGAGCCAAACACTGAAGCTTTCTTT
TRBJ1-5 TRBV19 NA 13 NA CASSLNSNQPQHF TGTGCCAGTAGTCTTAATAGCAATCAGCCCCAGCATTTT
TRBJ1-5 TRBV15 NA 14 NA CATSREYSNQPQHF TGTGCCACCAGCAGAGAATATAGCAATCAGCCCCAGCATTTT
TRBJ2-1 TRBV11-2 TRBD1 16 NA CASSLTGQGAYNEQFF TGTGCCAGCAGCTTGACGGGACAGGGGGCCTACAATGAGCAGTTCTTC
TRBJ2-1 TRBV5-1 NA 14 NA CASSLVPGYNEQFF TGCGCCAGCAGCTTGGTTCCAGGATACAATGAGCAGTTCTTC
TRBJ1-6 TRBV28 TRBD1 16 NA CASSVIEGQGGSPLHF TGTGCCAGCAGTGTGATAGAGGGACAGGGTGGATCACCCCTCCACTTT
TRBJ1-1 TRBV19 NA 14 NA CASSSRQMNTEAFF TGTGCCAGTAGTAGTCGACAGATGAACACTGAAGCTTTCTTT
TRBJ2-3 TRBV6-5 NA 15 NA CASSYSGGSTDTQYF TGTGCCAGCAGTTACTCTGGCGGGAGCACAGATACGCAGTATTTT
TRBJ1-6 TRBV28 TRBD1 16 NA CASTGQGPVYNSPLHF TGTGCCAGCACGGGACAGGGCCCGGTCTATAATTCACCCCTCCACTTT
TRBJ1-1 TRBV5-6 NA 13 NA CASAFGADTEAFF TGTGCCAGCGCCTTTGGGGCAGACACTGAAGCTTTCTTT
TRBJ2-5 TRBV24-1 TRBD2 16 NA CATSDLLAGAGETQYF TGTGCCACCAGTGATCTCCTAGCGGGGGCGGGAGAGACCCAGTACTTC
TRBJ2-5 TRBV6-5 NA 14 NA CASSADSPGETQYF TGTGCCAGCAGCGCCGACAGCCCGGGGGAGACCCAGTACTTC
TRBJ2-1 TRBV3-1/TRBV3-2 TRBD2 16 NA CASSPSLAGVPDEQFF TGTGCCAGCAGCCCTTCTCTAGCGGGAGTCCCCGATGAGCAGTTCTTC
TRBJ2-1 TRBV2 TRBD2 16 NA CASSDIAGVSYNEQFF TGTGCCAGCAGTGATATTGCGGGAGTCTCCTACAATGAGCAGTTCTTC
TRBJ2-5 TRBV5-1 TRBD2 16 NA CASSRELAGAQETQYF TGCGCCAGCAGCCGCGAGCTAGCGGGGGCCCAAGAGACCCAGTACTTC
TRBJ1-5 TRBV5-1 TRBD1 15 NA CASSLGTGVNQPQHF TGCGCCAGCAGCCTTGGGACAGGTGTCAATCAGCCCCAGCATTTT
TRBJ2-3 TRBV12-3/TRBV12-4 NA 13 NA CASSFRTTDTQYF TGTGCCAGCAGTTTTCGCACCACAGATACGCAGTATTTT
TRBJ1-1 TRBV5-7 TRBD1 16 NA CACVFTGGETLGEAFF TGTGCCTGCGTATTTACAGGGGGCGAGACTTTAGGTGAAGCTTTCTTT
TRBJ2-3 TRBV18 NA 13 once CASSPPGTDTQYF TGTGCCAGCTCACCACCGGGGACAGATACGCAGTATTTT
TRBJ2-5 TRBV28 TRBD1 14 NA CASSETGGDETQYF TGTGCCAGCAGTGAGACAGGGGGCGATGAGACCCAGTACTTC
TRBJ2-1 TRBV19 TRBD2 15 NA CASSIGLAGYNEQFF TGTGCCAGTAGTATAGGACTAGCGGGATACAATGAGCAGTTCTTC
TRBJ2-1 TRBV3-1/TRBV3-2 TRBD2 16 NA CASSRLTSGTYNEQFF TGTGCCAGCAGCCGATTGACTAGCGGCACCTACAATGAGCAGTTCTTC
TRBJ2-1 TRBV7-3 NA 13 NA CASRDPPNNEQFF TGTGCCAGCCGGGACCCGCCCAACAATGAGCAGTTCTTC
TRBJ1-1 TRBV3-1/TRBV3-2 TRBD1 12 NA CASSQGQGLAFF TGTGCCAGCAGCCAGGGACAGGGGTTGGCTTTCTTT
TRBJ2-7 TRBV20-1 NA 11 NA CSAPAGFEQYF TGCAGTGCTCCAGCGGGTTTTGAGCAGTACTTC
TRBJ1-6 TRBV6-1 NA 18 NA CASSEAVFGGAYNSPLHF TGTGCCAGCAGTGAAGCGGTTTTTGGGGGAGCTTATAATTCACCCCTCCACTTT
TRBJ2-3 TRBV5-4 TRBD2 17 NA CASSLFGLAGGADTQYF TGTGCCAGCAGCTTGTTCGGGCTAGCGGGAGGGGCGGATACGCAGTATTTT
TRBJ1-2 TRBV19 NA 13 NA CASRWGREYGYTF TGTGCCAGTAGATGGGGGCGCGAGTATGGCTACACCTTC
TRBJ2-3 TRBV7-2 NA 15 NA CASSFQLTSTDTQYF TGTGCCAGCAGCTTCCAACTAACGAGCACAGATACGCAGTATTTT
TRBJ2-1 TRBV5-1 TRBD2 17 NA CASSLVSSGRASNEQFF TGCGCCAGCAGCTTGGTATCTAGCGGGAGGGCCTCGAATGAGCAGTTCTTC
TRBJ2-7 TRBV29-1 TRBD2 16 NA CSVEEAGNNLSYEQYF TGCAGCGTTGAAGAAGCGGGAAATAACTTATCCTACGAGCAGTACTTC
TRBJ2-7 TRBV4-1 NA 14 NA CASSQDGTLGEQYF TGCGCCAGCAGCCAAGATGGTACTTTGGGCGAGCAGTACTTC
TRBJ2-7 TRBV2 NA 12 NA CASSRPSPGQYF TGTGCCAGCAGTCGACCCTCCCCGGGGCAGTACTTC
TRBJ1-1 TRBV5-1 NA 13 NA CASSLVVDTEAFF TGCGCCAGCAGCTTGGTTGTAGACACTGAAGCTTTCTTT
TRBJ1-6 TRBV2 NA 15 NA CASTPGIASDSPLHF TGTGCCAGCACGCCAGGGATAGCCTCCGATTCACCCCTCCACTTT
TRBJ2-1 TRBV15 TRBD1 17 NA CATSRDRPGTGKDEQFF TGTGCCACCAGCAGAGATCGCCCGGGGACAGGCAAGGATGAGCAGTTCTTC
TRBJ1-2 TRBV6-5 NA 15 NA CASSGTGIPNYGYTF TGTGCCAGCAGCGGTACAGGGATTCCTAACTATGGCTACACCTTC